The following is a TCR beta chain sequence with its context. This specimen comes from a study of shared clonotypes between healthy human individuals. Naive CD8 cells lacked CD45RO, underwent positive selection for CCR7 and left out terminally differentiated effector memory CD45RA+ cells. Germline V gives CDR1 MGHRA, CDR2 YSYEKL. V gave up 0 bases and J gave up 3 bases, with 9 bases separating them. The CDR3 is 14 amino acids. Sequencing used immunoSEQ multiplex PCR; TCRdb keeps in-frame clones, though not all of them. The data show millions of clones, approximately 94% seen once. The genes are TRBV4-1 and TRBJ2-7; D unresolved. The sample consisted of naive CD8+ T cells sorted from blood. The receptor comes from a man younger than 35 in good health. DNA of the CDR3: TGCGCCAGCAGCCAAGACGCTACCGGCTACGAGCAGTACTTC. Translated: CASSQDATGYEQYF.